This entry is about one T cell receptor (beta chain). The data derive from a study of blood T cell repertoires in COVID-19. Study in general: COVID-19 samples, acute and convalescent, were from the United States, Italy and Spain.

As originally analysed: Amplified reference gene primers provided the basis for estimating nucleated cell counts. Libraries were prepared by immunoSEQ multiplex PCR; TCRdb keeps only in-frame clonotypes and omits some of them. V, J and clone size are those of that table, while D and trimming were read from the DNA. Here the sample spans approximately 170,000 clones, 88% being singletons. CDR1 SQVTM and CDR2 ANQGSEA come from the germline V gene. V was clipped by 5 bases and J by 5 bases, with 15 bases between them. CDR3 length equals 13 residues. This receptor was identified in a man aged 45-65 years who had recovered from COVID-19. Sequenced material: peripheral blood. V and J are TRBV29-1 and TRBJ2-5; D may be TRBD1 (6 bases). CDR3 DNA: TGCAGCGTTTCAAGAGACAGGAGGGAGACCCAGTACTTC. This encodes CSVSRDRRETQYF.